This T cell receptor (beta chain) was sequenced for a study of blood T cell repertoires in COVID-19. The wider study: The study drew acute and convalescent COVID-19 samples from the United States, Italy and Spain.

Profiling relied on immunoSEQ multiplex PCR, and the TCRdb table lists in-frame clones only, not all of them. The sample records 63,000 or so clones, around 89% being singletons. The TCR was taken from a human donor in a cohort sampled during active COVID-19. Material: peripheral blood.

The DNA of the CDR3 is TGCAGCGTGACAGGACCCACTGAAGCTTTCTTT. Its translation: CSVTGPTEAFF. The rearrangement joins TRBV29-1 to TRBJ1-1; D is possibly TRBD1 (6 bases). From germline, CDR1 is SQVTM and CDR2 ANQGSEA. V was clipped by 6 bases and J by 4 bases, with 9 bases between them. The CDR3 contains 11 residues.